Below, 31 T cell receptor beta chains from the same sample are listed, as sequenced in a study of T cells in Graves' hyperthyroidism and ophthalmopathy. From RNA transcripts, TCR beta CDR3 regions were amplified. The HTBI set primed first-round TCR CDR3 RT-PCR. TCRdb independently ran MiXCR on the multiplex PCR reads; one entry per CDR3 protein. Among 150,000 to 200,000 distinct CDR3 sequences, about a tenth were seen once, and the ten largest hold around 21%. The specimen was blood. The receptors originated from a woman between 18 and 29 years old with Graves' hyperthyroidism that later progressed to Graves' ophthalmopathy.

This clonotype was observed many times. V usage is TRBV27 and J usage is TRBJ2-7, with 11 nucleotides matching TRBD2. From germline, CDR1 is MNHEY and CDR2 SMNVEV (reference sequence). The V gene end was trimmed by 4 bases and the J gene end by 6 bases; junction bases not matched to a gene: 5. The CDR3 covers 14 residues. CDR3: CASSYGSGGVEQYF. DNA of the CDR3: TGTGCCAGCAGTTACGGTAGCGGGGGGGTCGAGCAGTACTTC.

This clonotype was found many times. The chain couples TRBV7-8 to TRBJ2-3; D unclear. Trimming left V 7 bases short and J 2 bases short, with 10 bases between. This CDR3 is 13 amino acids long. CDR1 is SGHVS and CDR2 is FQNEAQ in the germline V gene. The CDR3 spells CASKAGFTDTQYF. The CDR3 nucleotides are TGTGCCAGCAAAGCTGGTTTCACAGATACGCAGTATTTT.

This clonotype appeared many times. CDR3 bases: TGTGCCAGCAGTGAGTTCAACTATGGCTACACCTTC. Translation gives CASSEFNYGYTF. The V call is TRBV6-1, the J call TRBJ1-2; D remains ambiguous. Trimming removed 3 bases at V and 2 bases at J, with 4 bases between. The CDR3 spans 12 residues. Per germline, CDR1 MNHNS and CDR2 SASEGT.

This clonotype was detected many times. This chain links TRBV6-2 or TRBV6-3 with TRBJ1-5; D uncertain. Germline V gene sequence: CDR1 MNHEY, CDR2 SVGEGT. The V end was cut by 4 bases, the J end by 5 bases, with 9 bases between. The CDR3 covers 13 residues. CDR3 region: CASSSTFYQPQHF. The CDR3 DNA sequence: TGTGCCAGCAGTTCCACCTTCTATCAGCCCCAGCATTTT.

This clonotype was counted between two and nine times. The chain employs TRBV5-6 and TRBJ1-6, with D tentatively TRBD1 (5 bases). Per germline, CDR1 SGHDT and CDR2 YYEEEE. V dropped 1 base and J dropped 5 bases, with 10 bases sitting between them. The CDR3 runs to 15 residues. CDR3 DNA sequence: TGTGCCAGCAGCTTGCAAGGGGTCCATAATTCACCCCTCCACTTT. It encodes CASSLQGVHNSPLHF.

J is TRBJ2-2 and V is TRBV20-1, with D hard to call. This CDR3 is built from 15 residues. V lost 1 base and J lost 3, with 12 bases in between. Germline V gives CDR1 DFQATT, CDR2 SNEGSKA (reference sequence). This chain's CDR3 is CSARGFGRDTGELFF. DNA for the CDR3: TGCAGTGCTAGAGGGTTCGGAAGGGACACCGGGGAGCTGTTTTTT.

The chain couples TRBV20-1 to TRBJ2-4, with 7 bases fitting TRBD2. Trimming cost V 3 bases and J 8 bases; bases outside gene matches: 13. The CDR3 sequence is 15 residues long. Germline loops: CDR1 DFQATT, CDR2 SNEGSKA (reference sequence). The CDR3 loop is CSASFGRGVGDIQYF. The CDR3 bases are TGCAGTGCTAGTTTCGGTCGGGGGGTAGGTGACATTCAGTACTTC.

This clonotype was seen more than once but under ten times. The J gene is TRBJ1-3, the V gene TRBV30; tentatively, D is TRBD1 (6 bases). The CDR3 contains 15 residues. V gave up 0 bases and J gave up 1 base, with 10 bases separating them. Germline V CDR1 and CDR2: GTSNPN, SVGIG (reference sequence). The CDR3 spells CAWSVRGLSGNTIYF. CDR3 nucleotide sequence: TGTGCCTGGAGTGTACGGGGGCTGTCTGGAAACACCATATATTTT.

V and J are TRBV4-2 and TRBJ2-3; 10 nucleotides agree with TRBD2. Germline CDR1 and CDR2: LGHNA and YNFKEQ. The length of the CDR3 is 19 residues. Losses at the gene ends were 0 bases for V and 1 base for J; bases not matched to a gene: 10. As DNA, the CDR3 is TGTGCCAGCAGCCAAGATAGGAGCGGGGGGGCCTCAGGCACAGATACGCAGTATTTT. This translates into CASSQDRSGGASGTDTQYF.

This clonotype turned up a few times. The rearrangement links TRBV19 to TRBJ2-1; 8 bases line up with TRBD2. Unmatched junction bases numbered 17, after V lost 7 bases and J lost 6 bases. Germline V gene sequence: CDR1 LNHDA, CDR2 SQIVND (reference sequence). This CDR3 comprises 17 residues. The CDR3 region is CASTPAPGTRIGNEQFF. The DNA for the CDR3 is TGTGCCAGTACTCCAGCCCCCGGGACTAGGATAGGCAATGAGCAGTTCTTC.

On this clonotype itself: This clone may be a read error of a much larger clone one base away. The CDR3 loop reads CASSYTGSSLNEQSF. The CDR3 region has the DNA TGTGCCAGCAGCTATACAGGGTCAAGCCTCAATGAGCAGTCCTTC. The chain carries TRBV7-6 and TRBJ2-1, with TRBD1 as a possible D gene (6 bases). Germline V lookup: CDR1 SGHVS, CDR2 FNYEAQ. The CDR3 runs 15 residues.

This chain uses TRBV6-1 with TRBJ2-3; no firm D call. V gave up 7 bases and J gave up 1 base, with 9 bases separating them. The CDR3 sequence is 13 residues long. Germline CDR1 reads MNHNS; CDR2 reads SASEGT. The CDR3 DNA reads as TGTGCCAGCACCCAACTTGGCACAGATACGCAGTATTTT. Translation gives CASTQLGTDTQYF.

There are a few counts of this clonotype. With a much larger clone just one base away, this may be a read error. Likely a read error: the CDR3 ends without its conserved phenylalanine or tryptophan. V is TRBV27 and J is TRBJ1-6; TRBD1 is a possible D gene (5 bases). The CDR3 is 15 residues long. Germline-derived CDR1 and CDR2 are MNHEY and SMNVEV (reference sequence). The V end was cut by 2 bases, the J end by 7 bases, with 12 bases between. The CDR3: CASSLGGTVNSPLHL. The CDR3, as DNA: TGTGCCAGCAGTTTAGGGGGGACCGTAAATTCACCCCTCCACCTT.

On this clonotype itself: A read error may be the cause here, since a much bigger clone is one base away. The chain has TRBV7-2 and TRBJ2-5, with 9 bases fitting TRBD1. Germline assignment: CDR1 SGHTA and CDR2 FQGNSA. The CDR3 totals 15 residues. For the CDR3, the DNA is TGTGCCAGCAGCGTTGCCGGGACAGGGACAGAGATCCAGTACTTC. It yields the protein CASSVAGTGTEIQYF.

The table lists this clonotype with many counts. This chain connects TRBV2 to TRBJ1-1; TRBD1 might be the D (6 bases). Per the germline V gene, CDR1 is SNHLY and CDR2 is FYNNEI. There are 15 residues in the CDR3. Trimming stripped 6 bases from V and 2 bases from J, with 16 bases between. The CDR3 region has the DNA TGTGCCAGCAGGGCTAGGACAGCGGTTAACACTGAAGCTTTCTTT. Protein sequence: CASRARTAVNTEAFF.

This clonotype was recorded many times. In DNA form, the CDR3 reads TGTGCCAGCAGCCCCAGGCAGCCCCGTGACGAGCAGTACTTC. Translation gives CASSPRQPRDEQYF. This rearrangement joins TRBV13 to TRBJ2-7; D is unresolved. Trimming left V 5 bases short and J 5 bases short, with 16 bases between. Germline CDR1 reads PRHDT; CDR2 reads FYEKMQ (reference sequence). The CDR3 has 14 amino acids.

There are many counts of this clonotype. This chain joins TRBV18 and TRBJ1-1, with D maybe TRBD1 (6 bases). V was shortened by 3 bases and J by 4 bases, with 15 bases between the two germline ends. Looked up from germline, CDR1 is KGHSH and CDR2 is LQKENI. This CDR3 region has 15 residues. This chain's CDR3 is CASSPVGGMSTEAFF. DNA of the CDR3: TGTGCCAGCTCACCCGTGGGGGGCATGAGCACTGAAGCTTTCTTT.

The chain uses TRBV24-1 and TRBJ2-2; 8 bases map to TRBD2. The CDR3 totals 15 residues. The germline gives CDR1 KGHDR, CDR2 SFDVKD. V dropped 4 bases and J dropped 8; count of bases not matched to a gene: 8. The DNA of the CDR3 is TGTGCCACCAGTGAGGGAGCGGGAGTCTATGGGGAGCTGTTTTTT. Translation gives CATSEGAGVYGELFF.

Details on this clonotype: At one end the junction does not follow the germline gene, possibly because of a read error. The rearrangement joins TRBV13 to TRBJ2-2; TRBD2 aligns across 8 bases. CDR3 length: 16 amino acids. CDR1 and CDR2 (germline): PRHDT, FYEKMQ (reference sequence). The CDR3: CASSLTGGANTRELFF. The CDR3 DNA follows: TGTGCCAGCAGCTTAACCGGGGGGGCCAACACCAGGGAGCTGTTTTTT.

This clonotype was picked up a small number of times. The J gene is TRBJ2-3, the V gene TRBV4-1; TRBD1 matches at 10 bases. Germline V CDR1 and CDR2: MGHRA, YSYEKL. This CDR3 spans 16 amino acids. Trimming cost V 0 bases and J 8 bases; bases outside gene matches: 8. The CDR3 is CASSQEPGQGRVTQYF. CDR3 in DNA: TGCGCCAGCAGCCAAGAACCGGGACAGGGGAGGGTTACGCAGTATTTT.

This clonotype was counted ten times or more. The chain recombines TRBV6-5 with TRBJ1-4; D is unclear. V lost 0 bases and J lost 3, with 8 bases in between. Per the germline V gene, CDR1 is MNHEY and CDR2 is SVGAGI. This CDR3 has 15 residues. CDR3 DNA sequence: TGTGCCAGCAGTTACTCGTGGCAGCCTAATGAAAAACTGTTTTTT. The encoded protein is CASSYSWQPNEKLFF.

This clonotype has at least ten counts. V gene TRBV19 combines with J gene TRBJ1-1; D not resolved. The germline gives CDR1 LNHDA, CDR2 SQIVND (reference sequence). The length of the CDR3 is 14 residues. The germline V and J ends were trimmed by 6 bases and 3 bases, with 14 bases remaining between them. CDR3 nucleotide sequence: TGTGCCAGTAGGAAGACGAAGGTCGACACTGAAGCTTTCTTT. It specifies CASRKTKVDTEAFF.

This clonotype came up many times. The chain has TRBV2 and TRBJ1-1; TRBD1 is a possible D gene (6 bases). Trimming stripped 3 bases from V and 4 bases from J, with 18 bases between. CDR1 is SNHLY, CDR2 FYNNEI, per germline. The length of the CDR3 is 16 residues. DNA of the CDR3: TGTGCCAGCAGTGATGGGGCCCTGACAGGTGGCACTGAAGCTTTCTTT. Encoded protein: CASSDGALTGGTEAFF.

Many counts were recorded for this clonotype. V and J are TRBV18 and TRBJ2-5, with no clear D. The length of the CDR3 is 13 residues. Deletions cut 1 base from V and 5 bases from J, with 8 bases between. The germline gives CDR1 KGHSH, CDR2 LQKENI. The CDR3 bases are TGTGCCAGCTCACCACTCGCAGCTGAGACCCAGTACTTC. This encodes CASSPLAAETQYF.

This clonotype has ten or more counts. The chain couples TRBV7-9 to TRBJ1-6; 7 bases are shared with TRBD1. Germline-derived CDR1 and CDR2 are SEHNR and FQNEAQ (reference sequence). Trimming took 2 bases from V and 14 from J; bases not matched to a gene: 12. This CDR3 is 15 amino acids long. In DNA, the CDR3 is TGTGCCAGCAGCTTACCCGAAGAGGGGGCCCCCACCCTCCACTTT. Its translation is CASSLPEEGAPTLHF.

The CDR3 region has the DNA TGTGCCAGCAGCCCCCGTAACACAGGGCGGGGGGAGACCCAGTACTTC. Protein product: CASSPRNTGRGETQYF. V is TRBV9 and J is TRBJ2-5; D may be TRBD2 (7 bases). The CDR3 has 16 amino acids. Deletions cut 4 bases from V and 5 bases from J, with 21 bases between. Germline V lookup: CDR1 SGDLS, CDR2 YYNGEE. Variable domain in full (rest from reference TRBV9 and TRBJ2-5): DSGVTQTPKHLITATGQRVTLRCSPRSGDLSVYWYQQSLDQGLQFLIQYYNGEERAKGNILERFSAQQFPDLHSELNLSSLELGDSALYFCASSPRNTGRGETQYFGPGTRLLVL.

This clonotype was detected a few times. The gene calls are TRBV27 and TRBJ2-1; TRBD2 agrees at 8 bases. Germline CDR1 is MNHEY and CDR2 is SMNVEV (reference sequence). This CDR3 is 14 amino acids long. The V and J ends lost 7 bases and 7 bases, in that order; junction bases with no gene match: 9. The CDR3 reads CASTSGGARNEQFF. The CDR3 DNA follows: TGTGCCAGCACTTCCGGGGGGGCCCGGAATGAGCAGTTCTTC.

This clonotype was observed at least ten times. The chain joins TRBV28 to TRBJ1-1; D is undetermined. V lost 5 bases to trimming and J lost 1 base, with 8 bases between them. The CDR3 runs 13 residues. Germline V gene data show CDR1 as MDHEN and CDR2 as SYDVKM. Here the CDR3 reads CASSIPENTEAFF. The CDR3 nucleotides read TGTGCCAGCAGTATTCCTGAGAACACTGAAGCTTTCTTT.

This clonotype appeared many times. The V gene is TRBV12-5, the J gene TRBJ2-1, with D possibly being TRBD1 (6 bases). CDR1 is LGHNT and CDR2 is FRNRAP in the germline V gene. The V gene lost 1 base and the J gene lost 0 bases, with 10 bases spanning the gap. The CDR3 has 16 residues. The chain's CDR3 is CASGLAQGPSYNEQFF. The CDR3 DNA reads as TGTGCTAGTGGTTTGGCCCAGGGGCCCTCCTACAATGAGCAGTTCTTC. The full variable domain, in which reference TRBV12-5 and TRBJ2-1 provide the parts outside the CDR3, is DARVTQTPRHKVTEMGQEVTMRCQPILGHNTVFWYRQTMMQGLELLAYFRNRAPLDDSGMPKDRFSAEMPDATLATLKIQPSEPRDSAVYFCASGLAQGPSYNEQFFGPGTRLTVL.

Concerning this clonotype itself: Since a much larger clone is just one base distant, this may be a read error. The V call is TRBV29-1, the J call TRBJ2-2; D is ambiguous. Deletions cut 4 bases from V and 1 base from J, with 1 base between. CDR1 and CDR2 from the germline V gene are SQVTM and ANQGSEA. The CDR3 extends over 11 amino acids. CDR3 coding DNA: TGCAGCGTTGGGAACACCGGGGAGCTGTTTTTT. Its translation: CSVGNTGELFF.

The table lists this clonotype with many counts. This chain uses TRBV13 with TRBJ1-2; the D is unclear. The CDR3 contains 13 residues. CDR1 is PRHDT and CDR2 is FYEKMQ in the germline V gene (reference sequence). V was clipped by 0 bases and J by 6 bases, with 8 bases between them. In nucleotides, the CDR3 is TGTGCCAGCAGCTTAGGCTCGGAGGATGGCTACACCTTC. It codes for CASSLGSEDGYTF.